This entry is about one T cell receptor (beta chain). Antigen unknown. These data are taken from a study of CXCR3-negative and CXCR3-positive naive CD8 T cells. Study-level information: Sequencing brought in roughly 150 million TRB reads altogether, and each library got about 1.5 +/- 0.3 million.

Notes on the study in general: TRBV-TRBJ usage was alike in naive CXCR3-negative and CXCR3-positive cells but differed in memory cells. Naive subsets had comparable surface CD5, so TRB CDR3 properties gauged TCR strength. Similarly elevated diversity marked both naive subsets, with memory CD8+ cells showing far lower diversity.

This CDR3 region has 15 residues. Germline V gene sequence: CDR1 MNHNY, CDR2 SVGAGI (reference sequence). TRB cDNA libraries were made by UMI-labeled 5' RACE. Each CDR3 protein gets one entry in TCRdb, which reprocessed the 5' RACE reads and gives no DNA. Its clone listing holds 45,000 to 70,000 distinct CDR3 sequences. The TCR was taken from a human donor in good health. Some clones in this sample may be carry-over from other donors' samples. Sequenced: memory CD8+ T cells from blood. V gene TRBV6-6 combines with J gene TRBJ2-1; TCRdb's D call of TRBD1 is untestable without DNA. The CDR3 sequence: CASSPRDRAVDEQFF.